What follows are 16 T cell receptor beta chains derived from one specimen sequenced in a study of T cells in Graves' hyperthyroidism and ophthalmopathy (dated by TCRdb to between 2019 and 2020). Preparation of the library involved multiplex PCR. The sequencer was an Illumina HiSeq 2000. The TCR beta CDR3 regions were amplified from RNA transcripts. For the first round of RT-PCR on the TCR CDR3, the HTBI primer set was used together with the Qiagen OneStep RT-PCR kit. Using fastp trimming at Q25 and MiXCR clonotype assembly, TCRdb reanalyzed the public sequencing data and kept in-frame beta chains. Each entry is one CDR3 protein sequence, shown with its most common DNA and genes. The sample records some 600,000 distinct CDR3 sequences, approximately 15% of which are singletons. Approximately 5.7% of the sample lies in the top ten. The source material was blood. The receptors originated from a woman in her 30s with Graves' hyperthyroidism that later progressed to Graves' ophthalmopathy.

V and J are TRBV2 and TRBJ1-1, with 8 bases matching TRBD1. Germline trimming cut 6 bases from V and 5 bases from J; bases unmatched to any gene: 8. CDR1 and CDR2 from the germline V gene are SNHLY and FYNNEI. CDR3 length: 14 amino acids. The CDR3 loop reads CASREQGARTEAFF. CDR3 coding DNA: TGTGCCAGCAGAGAGCAGGGGGCGCGTACTGAAGCTTTCTTT.

The CDR3 reads CASSLDASGSSSWYF. DNA for the CDR3: TGCGCCAGCAGCTTGGATGCCAGCGGGAGCTCATCTTGGTACTTC. The chain carries TRBV5-1 and TRBJ2-5; 8 nucleotides line up with TRBD2. Germline V gives CDR1 SGHRS, CDR2 YFSETQ. This CDR3 contains 15 residues. Trimming removed 0 bases from V and 13 bases from J; junction bases left unmatched: 14.

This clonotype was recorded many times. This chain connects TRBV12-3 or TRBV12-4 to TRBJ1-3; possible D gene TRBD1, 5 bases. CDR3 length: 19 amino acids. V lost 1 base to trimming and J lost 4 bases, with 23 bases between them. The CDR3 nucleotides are TGTGCCAGCAGTTTAGATCACTGGGGGAACAGCGCCCTGGGAAACACCATATATTTT. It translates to CASSLDHWGNSALGNTIYF.

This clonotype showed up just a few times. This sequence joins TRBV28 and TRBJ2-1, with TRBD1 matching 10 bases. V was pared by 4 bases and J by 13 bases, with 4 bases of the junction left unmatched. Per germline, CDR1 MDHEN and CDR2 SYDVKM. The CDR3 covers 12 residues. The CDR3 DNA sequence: TGTGCCAGCAGTTCCGGACAGGGGGTACAGTTCTTC. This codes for CASSSGQGVQFF. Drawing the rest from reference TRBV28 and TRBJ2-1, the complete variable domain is DVKVTQSSRYLVKRTGEKVFLECVQDMDHENMFWYRQDPGLGLRLIYFSYDVKMKEKGDIPEGYSVSREKKERFSLILESASTNQTSMYLCASSSGQGVQFFGPGTRLTVL.

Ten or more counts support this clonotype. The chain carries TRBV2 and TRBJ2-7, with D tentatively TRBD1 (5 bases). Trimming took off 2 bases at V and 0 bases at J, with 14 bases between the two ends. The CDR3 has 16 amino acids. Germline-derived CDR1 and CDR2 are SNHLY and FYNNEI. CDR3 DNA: TGTGCCAGCAGTGAAAGACAGCCTATATTCTCCTACGAGCAGTACTTC. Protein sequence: CASSERQPIFSYEQYF.

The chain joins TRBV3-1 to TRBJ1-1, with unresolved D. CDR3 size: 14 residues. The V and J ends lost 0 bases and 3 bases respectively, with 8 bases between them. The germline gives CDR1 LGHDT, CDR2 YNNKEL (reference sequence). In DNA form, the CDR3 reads TGTGCCAGCAGCCAAGAAGGGTTCTACACTGAAGCTTTCTTT. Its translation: CASSQEGFYTEAFF. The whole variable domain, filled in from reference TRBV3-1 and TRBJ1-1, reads DTAVSQTPKYLVTQMGNDKSIKCEQNLGHDTMYWYKQDSKKFLKIMFSYNNKELIINETVPNRFSPKSPDKAHLNLHINSLELGDSAVYFCASSQEGFYTEAFFGQGTRLTVV.

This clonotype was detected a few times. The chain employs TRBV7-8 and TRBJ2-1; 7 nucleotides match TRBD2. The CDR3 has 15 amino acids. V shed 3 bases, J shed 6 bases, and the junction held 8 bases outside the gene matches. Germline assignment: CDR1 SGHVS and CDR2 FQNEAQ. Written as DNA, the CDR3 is TGTGCCAGCAGCTTTGGCCGAGCGGGAAGCAATGAGCAGTTCTTC. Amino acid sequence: CASSFGRAGSNEQFF.

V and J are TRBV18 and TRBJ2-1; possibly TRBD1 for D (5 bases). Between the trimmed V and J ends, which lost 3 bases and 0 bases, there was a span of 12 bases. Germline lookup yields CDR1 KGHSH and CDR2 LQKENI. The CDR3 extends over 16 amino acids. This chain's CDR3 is CASSPPGLSSYNEQFF. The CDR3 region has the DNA TGTGCCAGCTCACCTCCAGGGCTAAGCTCCTACAATGAGCAGTTCTTC.

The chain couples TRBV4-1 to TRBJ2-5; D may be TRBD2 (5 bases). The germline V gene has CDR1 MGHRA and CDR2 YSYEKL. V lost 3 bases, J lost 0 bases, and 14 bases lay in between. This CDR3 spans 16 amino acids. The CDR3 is CASSHPAKDYQETQYF. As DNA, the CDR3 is TGCGCCAGCAGCCACCCCGCGAAGGACTACCAAGAGACCCAGTACTTC.

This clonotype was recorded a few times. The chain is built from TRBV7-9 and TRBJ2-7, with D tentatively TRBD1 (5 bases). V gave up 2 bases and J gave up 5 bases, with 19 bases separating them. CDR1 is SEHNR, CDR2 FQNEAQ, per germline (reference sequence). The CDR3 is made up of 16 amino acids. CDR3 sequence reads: CASSLNSRADGNEQYF. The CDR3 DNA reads TGTGCCAGCAGCTTAAATTCCAGGGCGGATGGGAACGAGCAGTACTTC.

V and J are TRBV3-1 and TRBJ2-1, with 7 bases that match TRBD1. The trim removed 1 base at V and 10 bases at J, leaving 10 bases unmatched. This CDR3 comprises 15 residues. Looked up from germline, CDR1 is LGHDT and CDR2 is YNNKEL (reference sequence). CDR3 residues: CASSQGWTGPGEQFF. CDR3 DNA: TGTGCCAGCAGCCAAGGGTGGACAGGACCAGGAGAGCAGTTCTTC.

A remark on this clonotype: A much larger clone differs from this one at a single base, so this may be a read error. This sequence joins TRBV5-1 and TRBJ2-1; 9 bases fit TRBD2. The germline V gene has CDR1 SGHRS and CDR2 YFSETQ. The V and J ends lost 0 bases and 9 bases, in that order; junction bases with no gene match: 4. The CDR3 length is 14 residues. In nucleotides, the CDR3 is TGCGCCAGCAGCTTGGGACTAGCGGACAGTGAGCAGTTCTTC. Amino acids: CASSLGLADSEQFF.

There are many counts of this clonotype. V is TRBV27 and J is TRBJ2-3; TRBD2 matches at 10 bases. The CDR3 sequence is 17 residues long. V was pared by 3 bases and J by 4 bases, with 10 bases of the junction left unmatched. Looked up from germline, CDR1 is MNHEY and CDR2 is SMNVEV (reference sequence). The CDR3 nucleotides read TGTGCCAGCAGTTTCTCCCGCCCTAGCGGGAGCCCAGATACGCAGTATTTT. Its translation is CASSFSRPSGSPDTQYF.

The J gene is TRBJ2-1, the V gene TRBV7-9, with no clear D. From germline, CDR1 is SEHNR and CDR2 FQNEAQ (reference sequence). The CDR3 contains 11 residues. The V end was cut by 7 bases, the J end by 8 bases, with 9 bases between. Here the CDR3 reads CASTPADEQFF. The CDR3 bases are TGTGCCAGCACCCCGGCAGATGAGCAGTTCTTC.

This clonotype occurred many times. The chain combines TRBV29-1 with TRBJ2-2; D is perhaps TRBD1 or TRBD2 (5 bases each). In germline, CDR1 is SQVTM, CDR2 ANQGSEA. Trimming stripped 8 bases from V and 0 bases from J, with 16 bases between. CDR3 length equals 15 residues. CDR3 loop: CSPPGQLTNTGELFF. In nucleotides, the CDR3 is TGCAGCCCCCCGGGGCAGCTCACGAACACCGGGGAGCTGTTTTTT.

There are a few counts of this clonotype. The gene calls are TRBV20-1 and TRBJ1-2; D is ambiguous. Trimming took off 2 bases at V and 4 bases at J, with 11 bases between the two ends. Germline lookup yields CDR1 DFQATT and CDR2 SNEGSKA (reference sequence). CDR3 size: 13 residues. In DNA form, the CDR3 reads TGCAGTGCTAGAATCCAGGAGATCTATGGCTACACCTTC. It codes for CSARIQEIYGYTF.